The T cell receptor (beta chain) described here comes from a study of T cells in Graves' hyperthyroidism and ophthalmopathy. Study background: Sampling of peripheral blood happened at initial diagnosis, prior to any treatment. Study observations and caveats: Appearing also in blood were most of the thyroid clonotypes expanded above 0.001.

Researchers took RNA transcripts and amplified the TCR beta CDR3 regions from them. In the first-round RT-PCR of the TCR CDR3, the HTBI primer set was used. TCRdb re-called the multiplex PCR reads through MiXCR, storing one row per CDR3 protein. Among over 350,000 distinct CDR3 sequences, approximately 14% were seen once, and the ten largest hold less than 15%. The authors took PBMCs from 10 ml fresh peripheral blood. This clonotype was counted a few times. Its antigen is unidentified. The sequencing input was blood. The receptor was isolated from a man in his late teens or twenties with Graves' ophthalmopathy.

CDR3 nucleotides: TGTGCCAGCAGCCCCAGGAGGAACTATGGCTACACCTTC. Translating gives CASSPRRNYGYTF. V usage is TRBV14 and J usage is TRBJ1-2; D gene unclear. The CDR3 totals 13 residues. Germline CDR1 is SGHDN and CDR2 is FVKESK. V was pared by 4 bases and J by 2 bases, with 8 bases between.